This T cell receptor beta chain was captured in a study of shared T cell receptors in the human thymus. The method was immunoSEQ multiplex PCR; TCRdb's version includes in-frame clones alone and lacks a portion of them. The sample yields about 660,000 clones, roughly 90% seen once. This clone was detected only a few times. Trimming took 2 bases from V and 7 from J; bases not matched to a gene: 5. Germline V gene lookup returns CDR1 GTSNPN and CDR2 SVGIG (reference sequence). The CDR3 extends over 14 amino acids. These same data were also listed under a study on human thymus T cells. That report adds: Donation was from healthy Finnish infants who were having corrective surgery that addressed congenital heart defects. Obtained as resections during corrective heart surgery, the thymus tissue was then studied. Seemingly biased V and J gene usage marked thymic and blood repertoires. As related research reported, thymic repertoires overlapped highly among unrelated individuals.

The sequence was collected from a boy younger than two with a congenital heart defect. The sequencing input was thymocytes. J is TRBJ2-1 and V is TRBV30; 10 nucleotides agree with TRBD1. DNA of the CDR3: TGTGCCTGGAGTCGGGGGACAGGGGTTAATGAGCAGTTCTTC. It specifies CAWSRGTGVNEQFF.